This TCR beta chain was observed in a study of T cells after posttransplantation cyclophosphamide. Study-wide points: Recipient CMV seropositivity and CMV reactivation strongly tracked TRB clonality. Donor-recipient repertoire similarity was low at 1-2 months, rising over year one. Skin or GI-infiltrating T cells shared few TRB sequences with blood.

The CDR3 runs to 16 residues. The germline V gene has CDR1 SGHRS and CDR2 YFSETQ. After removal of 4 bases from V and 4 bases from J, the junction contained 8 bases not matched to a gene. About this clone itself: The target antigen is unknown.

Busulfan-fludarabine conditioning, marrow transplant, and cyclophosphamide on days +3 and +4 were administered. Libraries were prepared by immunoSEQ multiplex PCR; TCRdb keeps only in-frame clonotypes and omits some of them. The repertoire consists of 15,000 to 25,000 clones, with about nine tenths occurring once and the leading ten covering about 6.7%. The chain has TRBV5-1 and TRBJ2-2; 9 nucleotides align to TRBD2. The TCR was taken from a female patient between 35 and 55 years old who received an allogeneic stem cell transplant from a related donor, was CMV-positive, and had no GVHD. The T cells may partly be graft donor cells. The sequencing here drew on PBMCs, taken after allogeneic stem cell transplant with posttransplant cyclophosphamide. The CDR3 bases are TGCGCCAGCAGCGCCCCCGGGACTAGCAGCACCGGGGAGCTGTTTTTT. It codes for CASSAPGTSSTGELFF.